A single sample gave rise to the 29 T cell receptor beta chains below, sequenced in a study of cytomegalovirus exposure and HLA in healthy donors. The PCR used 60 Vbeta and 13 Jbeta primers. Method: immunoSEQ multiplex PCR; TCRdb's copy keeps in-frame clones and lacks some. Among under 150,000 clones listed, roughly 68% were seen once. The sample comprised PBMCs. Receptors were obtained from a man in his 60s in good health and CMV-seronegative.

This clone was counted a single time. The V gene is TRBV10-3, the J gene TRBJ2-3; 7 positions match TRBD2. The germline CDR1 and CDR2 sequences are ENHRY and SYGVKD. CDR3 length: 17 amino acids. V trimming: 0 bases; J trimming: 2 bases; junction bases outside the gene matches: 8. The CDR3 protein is CAISESRAGVSTDTQYF. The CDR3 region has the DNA TGTGCCATCAGTGAGTCGAGGGCGGGGGTATCCACAGATACGCAGTATTTT.

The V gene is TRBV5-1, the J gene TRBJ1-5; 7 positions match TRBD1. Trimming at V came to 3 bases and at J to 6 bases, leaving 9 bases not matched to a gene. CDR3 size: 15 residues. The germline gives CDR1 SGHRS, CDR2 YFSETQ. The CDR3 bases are TGCGCCAGCAGCTCAACAGGGGTAGCCGGTCAGCCCCAGCATTTT. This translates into CASSSTGVAGQPQHF.

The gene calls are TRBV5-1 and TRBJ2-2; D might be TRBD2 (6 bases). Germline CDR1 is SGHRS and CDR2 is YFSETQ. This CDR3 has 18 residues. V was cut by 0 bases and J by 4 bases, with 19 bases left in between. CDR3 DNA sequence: TGCGCCAGCAGCTTGGAATCGGTAGCGGCAGGTTCCACCGGGGAGCTGTTTTTT. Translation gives CASSLESVAAGSTGELFF.

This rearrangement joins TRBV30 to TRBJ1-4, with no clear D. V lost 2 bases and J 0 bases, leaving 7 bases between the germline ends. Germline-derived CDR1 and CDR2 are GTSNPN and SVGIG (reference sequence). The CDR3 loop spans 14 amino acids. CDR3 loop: CAWSKEATNEKLFF. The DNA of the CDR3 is TGTGCCTGGAGTAAGGAGGCAACTAATGAAAAACTGTTTTTT.

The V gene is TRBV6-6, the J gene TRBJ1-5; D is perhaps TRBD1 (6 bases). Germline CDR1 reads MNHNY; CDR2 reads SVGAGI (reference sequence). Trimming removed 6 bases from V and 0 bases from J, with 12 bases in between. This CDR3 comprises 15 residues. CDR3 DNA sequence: TGTGCCAGCAGGGGATCAGGGGCTAGCAATCAGCCCCAGCATTTT. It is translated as CASRGSGASNQPQHF.

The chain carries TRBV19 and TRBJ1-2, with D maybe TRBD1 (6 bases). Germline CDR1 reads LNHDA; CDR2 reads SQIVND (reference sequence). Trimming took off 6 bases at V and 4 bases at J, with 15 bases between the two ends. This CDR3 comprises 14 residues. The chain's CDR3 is CASRGTLLFYGYTF. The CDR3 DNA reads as TGTGCCAGTAGGGGGACATTACTTTTCTATGGCTACACCTTC.

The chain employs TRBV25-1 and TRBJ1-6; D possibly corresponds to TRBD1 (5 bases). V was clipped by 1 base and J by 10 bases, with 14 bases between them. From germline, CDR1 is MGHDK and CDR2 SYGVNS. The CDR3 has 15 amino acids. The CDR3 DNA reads TGTGCCAGCAGTGAATGGGGGGGAGAGGGCTCACCCCTCCACTTT. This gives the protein CASSEWGGEGSPLHF.

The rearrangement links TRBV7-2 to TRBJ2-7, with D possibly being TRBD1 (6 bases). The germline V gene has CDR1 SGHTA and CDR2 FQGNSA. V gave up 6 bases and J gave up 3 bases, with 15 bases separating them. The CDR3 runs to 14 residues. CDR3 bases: TGTGCCAGCAGATCCGGGACACATAACTACGAGCAGTACTTC. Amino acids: CASRSGTHNYEQYF. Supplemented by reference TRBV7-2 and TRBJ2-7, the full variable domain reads GAGVSQSPSNKVTEKGKDVELRCDPISGHTALYWYRQSLGQGLEFLIYFQGNSAPDKSGLPSDRFSAERTGGSVSTLTIQRTQQEDSAVYLCASRSGTHNYEQYFGPGTRLTVT.

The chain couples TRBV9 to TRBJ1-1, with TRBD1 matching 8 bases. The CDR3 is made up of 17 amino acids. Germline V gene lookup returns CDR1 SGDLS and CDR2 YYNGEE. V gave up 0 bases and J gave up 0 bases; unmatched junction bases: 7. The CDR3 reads CASSVDSGGTVNTEAFF. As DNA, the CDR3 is TGTGCCAGCAGCGTAGACTCAGGGGGCACGGTGAACACTGAAGCTTTCTTT.

The CDR3 loop is CASSFGPSGRGAYEQYF. The CDR3, as DNA: TGTGCCAGCAGCTTTGGGCCTAGCGGGAGGGGCGCCTACGAGCAGTACTTC. The gene calls are TRBV5-5 and TRBJ2-7; 12 bases are shared with TRBD2. Germline V gene lookup returns CDR1 SGHKS and CDR2 YYEKEE (reference sequence). This CDR3 comprises 17 residues. The junction had 8 bases not matched to a gene; V was cut back by 2 bases and J by 2 bases.

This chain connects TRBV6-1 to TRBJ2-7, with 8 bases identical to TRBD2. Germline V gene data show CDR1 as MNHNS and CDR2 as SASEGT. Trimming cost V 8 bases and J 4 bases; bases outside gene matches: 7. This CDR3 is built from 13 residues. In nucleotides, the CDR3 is TGTGCCAGCCGGGAAGCGGGAGTTTACGAGCAGTACTTC. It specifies CASREAGVYEQYF.

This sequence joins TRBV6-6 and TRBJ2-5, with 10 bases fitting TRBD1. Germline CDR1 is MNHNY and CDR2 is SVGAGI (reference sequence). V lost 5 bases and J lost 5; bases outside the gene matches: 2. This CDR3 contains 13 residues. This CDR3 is CASSDRGPETQYF. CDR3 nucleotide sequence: TGTGCCAGCAGTGACAGGGGGCCGGAGACCCAGTACTTC.

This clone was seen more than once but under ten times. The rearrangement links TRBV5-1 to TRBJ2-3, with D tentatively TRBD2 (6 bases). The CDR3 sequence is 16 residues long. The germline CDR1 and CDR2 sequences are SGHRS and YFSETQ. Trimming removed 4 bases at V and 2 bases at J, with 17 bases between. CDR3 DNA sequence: TGCGCCAGCAGCCCGTTTTTAGCGGAAACCACAGATACGCAGTATTTT. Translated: CASSPFLAETTDTQYF.

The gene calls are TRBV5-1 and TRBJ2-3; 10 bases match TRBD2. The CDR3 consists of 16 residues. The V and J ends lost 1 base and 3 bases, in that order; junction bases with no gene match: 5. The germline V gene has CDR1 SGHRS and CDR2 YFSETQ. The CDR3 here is CASSLISGRATDTQYF. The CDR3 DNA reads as TGCGCCAGCAGCTTGATAAGCGGGAGGGCGACAGATACGCAGTATTTT.

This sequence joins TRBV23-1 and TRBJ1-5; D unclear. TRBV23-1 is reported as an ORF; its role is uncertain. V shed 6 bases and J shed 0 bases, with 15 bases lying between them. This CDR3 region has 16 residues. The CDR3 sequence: CASSRTETSSNQPQHF. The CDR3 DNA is TGCGCCAGCAGCCGCACAGAGACCAGTAGCAATCAGCCCCAGCATTTT.

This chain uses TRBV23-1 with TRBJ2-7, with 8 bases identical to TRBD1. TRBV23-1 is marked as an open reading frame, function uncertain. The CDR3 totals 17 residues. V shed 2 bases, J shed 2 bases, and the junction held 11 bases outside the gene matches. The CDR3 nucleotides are TGCGCCAGCAGTCAAGTAATTCCGGACAGGGCCCCCTACGAGCAGTACTTC. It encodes CASSQVIPDRAPYEQYF.

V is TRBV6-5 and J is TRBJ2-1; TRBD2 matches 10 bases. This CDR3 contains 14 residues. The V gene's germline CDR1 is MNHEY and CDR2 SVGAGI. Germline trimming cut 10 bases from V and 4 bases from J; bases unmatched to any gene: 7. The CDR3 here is CATRTSGVYNEQFF. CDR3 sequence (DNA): TGTGCCACCAGAACTAGCGGGGTTTACAATGAGCAGTTCTTC.

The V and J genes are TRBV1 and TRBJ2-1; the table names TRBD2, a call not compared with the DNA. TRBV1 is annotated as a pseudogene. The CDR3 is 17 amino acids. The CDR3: CTSSQDAGLARLDEQFF. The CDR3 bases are TGCACCAGCAGCCAAGATGCGGGACTAGCTAGGTTGGATGAGCAGTTCTTC.

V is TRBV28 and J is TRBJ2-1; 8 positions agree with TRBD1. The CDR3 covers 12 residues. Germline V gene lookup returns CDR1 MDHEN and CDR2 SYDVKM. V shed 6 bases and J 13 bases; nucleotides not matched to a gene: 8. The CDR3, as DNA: TGTGCCAGCAGAGTACAGGGACAGGATCAGTTCTTC. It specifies CASRVQGQDQFF.

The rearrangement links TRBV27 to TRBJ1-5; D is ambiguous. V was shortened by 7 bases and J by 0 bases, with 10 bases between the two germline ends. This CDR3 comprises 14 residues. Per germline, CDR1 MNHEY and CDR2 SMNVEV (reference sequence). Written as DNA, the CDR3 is TGTGCCAGCAACCCCTACTATAGCAATCAGCCCCAGCATTTT. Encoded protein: CASNPYYSNQPQHF.

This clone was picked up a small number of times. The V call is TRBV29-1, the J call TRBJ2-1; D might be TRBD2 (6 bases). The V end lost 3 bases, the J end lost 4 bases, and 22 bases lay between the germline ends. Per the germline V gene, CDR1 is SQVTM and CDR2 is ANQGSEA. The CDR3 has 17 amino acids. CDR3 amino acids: CSVDPPSGPFLYNEQFF. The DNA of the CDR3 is TGCAGCGTTGATCCCCCCAGCGGGCCCTTCCTATACAATGAGCAGTTCTTC.

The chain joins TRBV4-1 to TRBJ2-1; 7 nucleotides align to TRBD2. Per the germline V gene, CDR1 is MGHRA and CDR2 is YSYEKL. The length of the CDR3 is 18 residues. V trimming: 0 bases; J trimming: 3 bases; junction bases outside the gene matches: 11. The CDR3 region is CASSQDLGEGRIYNEQFF. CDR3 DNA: TGCGCCAGCAGCCAAGATCTGGGGGAGGGCCGAATCTACAATGAGCAGTTCTTC.

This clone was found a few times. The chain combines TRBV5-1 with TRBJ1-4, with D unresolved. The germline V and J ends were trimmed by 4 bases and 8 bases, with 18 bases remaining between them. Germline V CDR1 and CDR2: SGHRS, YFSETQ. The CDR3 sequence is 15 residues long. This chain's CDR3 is CASSGRASDQEKLFF. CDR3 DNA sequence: TGCGCCAGCAGCGGGAGGGCTTCTGATCAGGAAAAACTGTTTTTT.

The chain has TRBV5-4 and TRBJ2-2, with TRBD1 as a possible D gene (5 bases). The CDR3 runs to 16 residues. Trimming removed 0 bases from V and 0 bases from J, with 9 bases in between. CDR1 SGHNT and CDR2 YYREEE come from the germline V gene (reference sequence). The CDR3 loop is CASSLAEQANTGELFF. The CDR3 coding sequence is TGTGCCAGCAGCTTGGCCGAACAGGCGAACACCGGGGAGCTGTTTTTT.

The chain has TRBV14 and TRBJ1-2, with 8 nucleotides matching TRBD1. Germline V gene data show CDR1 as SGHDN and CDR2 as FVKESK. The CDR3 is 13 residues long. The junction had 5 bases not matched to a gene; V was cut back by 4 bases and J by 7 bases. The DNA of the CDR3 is TGTGCCAGCAGCCCCAGGGGGCACGGTGGCTACACCTTC. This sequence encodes CASSPRGHGGYTF.

CDR3: CASSPPRFAGTYNEQFF. CDR3 nucleotides: TGTGCCAGCAGTCCCCCCAGGTTCGCCGGGACCTACAATGAGCAGTTCTTC. This chain joins TRBV27 and TRBJ2-1; tentative D call: TRBD2 (5 bases). V was clipped by 5 bases and J by 2 bases, with 19 bases between them. CDR1 and CDR2 from the germline V gene are MNHEY and SMNVEV (reference sequence). The CDR3 runs 17 residues.

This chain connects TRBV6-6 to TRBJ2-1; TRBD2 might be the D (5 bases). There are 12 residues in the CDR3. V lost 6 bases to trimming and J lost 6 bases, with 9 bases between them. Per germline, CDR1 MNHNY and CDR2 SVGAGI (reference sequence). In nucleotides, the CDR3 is TGTGCCAGCAGCCTAGCCCCCAATGAGCAGTTCTTC. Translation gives CASSLAPNEQFF.

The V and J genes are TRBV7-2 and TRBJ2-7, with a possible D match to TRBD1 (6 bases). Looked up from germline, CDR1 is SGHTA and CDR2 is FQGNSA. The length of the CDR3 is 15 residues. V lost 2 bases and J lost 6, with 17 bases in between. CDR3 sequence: CASSLQGMDPREQYF. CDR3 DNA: TGTGCCAGCAGCTTACAGGGGATGGATCCCCGCGAGCAGTACTTC.

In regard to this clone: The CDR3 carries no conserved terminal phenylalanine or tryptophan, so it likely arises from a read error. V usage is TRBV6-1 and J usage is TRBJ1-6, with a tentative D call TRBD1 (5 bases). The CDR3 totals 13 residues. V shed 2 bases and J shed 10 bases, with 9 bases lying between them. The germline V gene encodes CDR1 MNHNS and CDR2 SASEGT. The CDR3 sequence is CASSESQGSPLHL. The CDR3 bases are TGTGCCAGCAGTGAAAGCCAGGGATCACCCCTCCACCTT.